This T cell receptor beta chain was found in a study of radiotherapy plus CTLA-4 blockade in lung cancer. Overall study results and limits: Reports state that early shifts in blood T cell clones, with interferon-beta, best predicted response.

This CDR3 contains 14 residues. V was pared by 6 bases and J by 5 bases, with 7 bases of the junction left unmatched. Germline V gives CDR1 ENHRY, CDR2 SYGVKD. This clone was picked up a small number of times. The antigen remains undetermined. Sequenced by immunoSEQ multiplex PCR; TCRdb stores in-frame clones only, minus some. The sample shows about 59,000 clones, approximately 67% of them seen only once. The input for sequencing was peripheral blood, taken from a patient treated with radiotherapy plus ipilimumab. This TCR derives from a human donor with non-small cell lung cancer whose response to radiotherapy plus ipilimumab could not be evaluated. The chain combines TRBV10-3 with TRBJ2-5, with 9 bases that match TRBD1. Here the CDR3 DNA reads TGTGCCATCAGGGACAGGGGATTAGAGGAGACCCAGTACTTC. Residues: CAIRDRGLEETQYF.